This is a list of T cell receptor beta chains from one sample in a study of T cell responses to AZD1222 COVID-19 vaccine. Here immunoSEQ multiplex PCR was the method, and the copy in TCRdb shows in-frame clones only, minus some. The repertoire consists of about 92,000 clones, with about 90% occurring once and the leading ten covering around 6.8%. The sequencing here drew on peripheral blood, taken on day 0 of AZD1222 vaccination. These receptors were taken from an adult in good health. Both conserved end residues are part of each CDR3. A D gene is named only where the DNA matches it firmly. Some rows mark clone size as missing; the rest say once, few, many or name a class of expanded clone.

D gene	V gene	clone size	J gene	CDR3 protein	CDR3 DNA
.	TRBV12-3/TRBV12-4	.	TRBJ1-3	CASSLRRNTIYF	TGTGCCAGCAGTTTACGCAGAAACACCATATATTTT
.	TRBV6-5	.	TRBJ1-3	CASSYSSGASGNTIYF	TGTGCCAGCAGTTACTCGTCAGGGGCCTCTGGAAACACCATATATTTT
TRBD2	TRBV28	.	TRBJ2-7	CASSSTSGRAYEQYF	TGTGCCAGCAGTTCAACTAGCGGGAGGGCCTACGAGCAGTACTTC
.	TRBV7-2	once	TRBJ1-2	CASSLSRSSYGYTF	TGTGCCAGCAGCTTAAGTCGTTCGTCCTATGGCTACACCTTC
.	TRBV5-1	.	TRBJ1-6	CASSGYWVDEGHSPLHF	TGCGCCAGCAGCGGATACTGGGTTGATGAGGGCCATTCACCCCTCCACTTT
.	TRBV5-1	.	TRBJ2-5	CASSGGYQETQYF	TGCGCCAGCAGCGGGGGGTACCAAGAGACCCAGTACTTC
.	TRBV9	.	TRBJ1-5	CASSPAGYSNQPQHF	TGTGCCAGCAGCCCCGCCGGGTATAGCAATCAGCCCCAGCATTTT
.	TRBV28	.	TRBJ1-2	CASSLPGPYGYTF	TGTGCCAGCAGTTTACCGGGACCCTATGGCTACACCTTC
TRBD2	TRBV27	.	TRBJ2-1	CASRREHLAGGWNEQFF	TGTGCCAGCAGGCGGGAGCATCTAGCGGGAGGATGGAATGAGCAGTTCTTC
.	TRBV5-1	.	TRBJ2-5	CASSYIAGGQQETQYF	TGCGCCAGCAGCTATATTGCTGGGGGGCAGCAAGAGACCCAGTACTTC
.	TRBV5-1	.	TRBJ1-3	CASSLGGSGNTIYF	TGCGCCAGCAGCCTAGGGGGTTCTGGAAACACCATATATTTT
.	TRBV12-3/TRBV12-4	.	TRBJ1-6	CASRRLDNSPLHF	TGTGCCAGTCGACGGCTAGATAATTCACCCCTCCACTTT
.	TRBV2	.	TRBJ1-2	CASSAGRLNYGYTF	TGTGCCAGCAGTGCAGGACGGTTAAACTATGGCTACACCTTC
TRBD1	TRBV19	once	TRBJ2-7	CASSPGQGRDYEQYF	TGTGCCAGTAGTCCTGGACAGGGCCGGGACTACGAGCAGTACTTC
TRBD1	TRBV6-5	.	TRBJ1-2	CASRRQGLGYGYTF	TGTGCCAGCAGGCGACAGGGTTTGGGCTATGGCTACACCTTC
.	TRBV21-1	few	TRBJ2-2	CASSKPGGQPGELFF	TGTGCCAGCAGCAAACCAGGCGGACAGCCCGGGGAGCTGTTTTTT
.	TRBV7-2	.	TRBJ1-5	CASSQNAGNNQPQHF	TGTGCCAGCAGCCAAAATGCAGGAAACAATCAGCCCCAGCATTTT
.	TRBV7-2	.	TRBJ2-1	CASSSGSVSYNEQFF	TGTGCCAGCAGCTCCGGCAGCGTGTCCTACAATGAGCAGTTCTTC
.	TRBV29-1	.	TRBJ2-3	CSGELAGRTDTQYF	TGCAGCGGGGAACTCGCAGGGCGCACAGATACGCAGTATTTT
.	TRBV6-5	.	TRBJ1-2	CASRSPVSNYGYTF	TGTGCCAGCAGAAGCCCGGTTTCTAACTATGGCTACACCTTC
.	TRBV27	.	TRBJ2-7	CASSWNHEQYF	TGTGCCAGCAGTTGGAACCACGAGCAGTACTTC
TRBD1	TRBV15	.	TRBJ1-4	CATSSPGRAGGEKLFF	TGTGCCACCAGCTCCCCTGGGAGGGCAGGGGGGGAAAAACTGTTTTTT
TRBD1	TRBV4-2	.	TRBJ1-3	CASSLWDRESSIYF	TGTGCCAGCAGCCTTTGGGACAGGGAAAGCAGCATATATTTT